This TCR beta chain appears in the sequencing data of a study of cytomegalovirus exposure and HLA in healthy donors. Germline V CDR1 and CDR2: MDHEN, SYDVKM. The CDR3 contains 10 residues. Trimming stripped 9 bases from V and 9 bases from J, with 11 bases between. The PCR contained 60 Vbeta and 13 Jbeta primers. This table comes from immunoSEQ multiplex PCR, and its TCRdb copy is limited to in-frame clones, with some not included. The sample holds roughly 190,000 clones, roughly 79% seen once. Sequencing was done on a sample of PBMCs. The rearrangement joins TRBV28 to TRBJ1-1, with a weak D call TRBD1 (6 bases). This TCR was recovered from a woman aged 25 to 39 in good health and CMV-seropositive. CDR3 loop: CASGWGQAFF. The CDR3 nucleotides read TGTGCCAGTGGTTGGGGGCAAGCTTTCTTT.